The clone carrying this TCR beta chain has at least ten counts. Trimming cost V 0 bases and J 0 bases, with 12 bases left between them. Germline CDR1 reads MGHRA; CDR2 reads YSYEKL. The CDR3 consists of 17 residues. TCRbeta library construction was performed incorporating unique molecular identifiers. MiXCR was run by TCRdb on the PCR reads, yielding one entry per CDR3 protein. The profile shows 150,000 to 250,000 distinct CDR3 sequences, less than 15% of them singletons. The sample belongs to a study of T-cell reconstitution after alpha-beta-depleted transplantation in children. The receptor was isolated from a human donor who donated a stem cell graft to a child with acute lymphoblastic leukemia. The gene calls are TRBV4-1 and TRBJ2-4; the D gene is possibly TRBD1 (5 bases). Source: PBMCs from the stem cell graft donor, taken from the stem cell graft. The CDR3 is CASSQEGRVLAKNIQYF. CDR3 nucleotide sequence: TGCGCCAGCAGCCAAGAAGGCAGGGTCCTAGCCAAAAACATTCAGTACTTC.